Shown below are 17 T cell receptor beta chains from a single sample sequenced in a study of blood T cell repertoires in COVID-19. Clones were sequenced by immunoSEQ multiplex PCR, and TCRdb holds only the in-frame ones, with some missing. The table has about 210,000 clones, 88% seen once; the top ten hold 1.5% to 2%. The material sequenced was peripheral blood. These receptors were obtained from a man between 65 and 85 years old with acute or convalescent COVID-19.

The chain uses TRBV25-1 and TRBJ2-2; TRBD1 is a possible D gene (7 bases). The V end was cut by 6 bases, the J end by 6 bases, with 17 bases between. This CDR3 comprises 15 residues. Germline V lookup: CDR1 MGHDK, CDR2 SYGVNS. The CDR3: CASSQGGGAPGELFF. The CDR3 nucleotides read TGTGCCAGCAGCCAAGGAGGGGGCGCGCCCGGGGAGCTGTTTTTT.

The chain recombines TRBV3-1 (or the pseudogene TRBV3-2) with TRBJ2-6; D is unclear. The germline V gene has CDR1 LGHDT and CDR2 YNNKEL (reference sequence). This CDR3 is 16 amino acids long. V was trimmed by 3 bases and J by 0 bases, leaving 9 bases between them. The CDR3 region is CASSQHPGSGANVLTF. The CDR3 DNA follows: TGTGCCAGCAGCCAGCATCCAGGCTCTGGGGCCAACGTCCTGACTTTC.

This rearrangement joins TRBV6-2 or TRBV6-3 to TRBJ1-5, with D perhaps matching TRBD1 (6 bases). Germline V lookup: CDR1 MNHEY, CDR2 SVGEGT. Trimming left V 3 bases short and J 2 bases short, with 11 bases between. CDR3 length: 15 residues. As DNA, the CDR3 is TGTGCCAGCAGTTATGGGGGCGTAGGCAATCAGCCCCAGCATTTT. It encodes CASSYGGVGNQPQHF.

The chain has TRBV7-9 and TRBJ1-5; D uncertain. Deletions cut 2 bases from V and 5 bases from J, with 10 bases between. This CDR3 comprises 14 residues. Per the germline V gene, CDR1 is SEHNR and CDR2 is FQNEAQ (reference sequence). CDR3 protein: CASSLSVEDQPQHF. CDR3 nucleotide sequence: TGTGCCAGCAGCTTAAGCGTGGAGGATCAGCCCCAGCATTTT.

The chain has TRBV24-1 and TRBJ2-3; D remains ambiguous. Germline CDR1 is KGHDR and CDR2 is SFDVKD. The CDR3 spans 14 residues. Trimming pared 3 bases from V and 1 base from J, leaving 7 bases between. CDR3 sequence reads: CATSDRFGTDTQYF. CDR3 DNA: TGTGCCACCAGTGATCGGTTCGGCACAGATACGCAGTATTTT.

The gene calls are TRBV5-6 and TRBJ2-2; no firm D call. V dropped 4 bases and J dropped 4 bases, with 5 bases sitting between them. Per germline, CDR1 SGHDT and CDR2 YYEEEE. The CDR3 extends over 12 amino acids. This chain's CDR3 is CASSPSTGELFF. CDR3 in DNA: TGTGCCAGCAGCCCCAGCACCGGGGAGCTGTTTTTT.

The rearrangement uses TRBV5-1 and TRBJ2-1; TRBD1 aligns across 7 bases. Germline values: CDR1 SGHRS, CDR2 YFSETQ. The length of the CDR3 is 15 residues. The V and J ends lost 0 bases and 9 bases, in that order; junction bases with no gene match: 9. CDR3 in amino acids: CASSLVGTVSTEQFF. CDR3 coding DNA: TGCGCCAGCAGCTTGGTTGGGACAGTAAGTACTGAGCAGTTCTTC.

The J gene is TRBJ2-1, the V gene TRBV4-2; TRBD1 is a possible D gene (5 bases). V lost 5 bases to trimming and J lost 7 bases, with 18 bases between them. Germline CDR1 is LGHNA and CDR2 is YNFKEQ. The length of the CDR3 is 15 residues. The CDR3 loop reads CASSSSQGLGNEQFF. The CDR3 DNA is TGTGCCAGCAGCTCCAGCCAGGGCCTAGGTAATGAGCAGTTCTTC.

The chain employs TRBV7-2 and TRBJ2-5, with D perhaps TRBD1 (5 bases). Deletions cut 5 bases from V and 2 bases from J, with 9 bases between. Per germline, CDR1 SGHTA and CDR2 FQGNSA. This CDR3 has 13 amino acids. In DNA form, the CDR3 reads TGTGCCAGCAGCCCCGACAGACAAGAGACCCAGTACTTC. Encoded protein: CASSPDRQETQYF.

J is TRBJ1-1 and V is TRBV27; TRBD1 might be the D (6 bases). The CDR3 consists of 15 residues. Per the germline V gene, CDR1 is MNHEY and CDR2 is SMNVEV (reference sequence). Between the trimmed V and J ends, which lost 5 bases and 4 bases, there was a span of 17 bases. This chain's CDR3 is CASSPWGRGGTEAFF. DNA of the CDR3: TGTGCCAGCAGTCCCTGGGGCAGGGGTGGCACTGAAGCTTTCTTT.

This sequence joins TRBV15 and TRBJ2-7, with D unclear. The V end was cut by 0 bases, the J end by 5 bases, with 17 bases between. The germline CDR1 and CDR2 sequences are LNHNV and YYDKDF (reference sequence). The CDR3 is 16 residues long. This CDR3 reads CATSRDRSGRSHEQYF. CDR3 nucleotides: TGTGCCACCAGCAGAGATCGTTCAGGCAGGTCCCACGAGCAGTACTTC.

This chain connects TRBV2 to TRBJ1-1; no definite D call. The CDR3 is made up of 13 amino acids. CDR1 is SNHLY, CDR2 FYNNEI, per germline. The V end lost 2 bases, the J end lost 1 base, and 5 bases lay between the germline ends. CDR3 loop: CASSEQENTEAFF. The CDR3, as DNA: TGTGCCAGCAGTGAACAGGAGAACACTGAAGCTTTCTTT. Drawing the rest from reference TRBV2 and TRBJ1-1, the complete variable domain is EPEVTQTPSHQVTQMGQEVILRCVPISNHLYFYWYRQILGQKVEFLVSFYNNEISEKSEIFDDQFSVERPDGSNFTLKIRSTKLEDSAMYFCASSEQENTEAFFGQGTRLTVV.

This chain uses TRBV7-2 with TRBJ2-3; the D is unclear. The V gene lost 1 base and the J gene lost 5 bases, with 7 bases spanning the gap. CDR1 and CDR2 (germline): SGHTA, FQGNSA. The CDR3 loop spans 13 amino acids. Here the CDR3 DNA reads TGTGCCAGCAGCTTAGGGCCGGGAGATACGCAGTATTTT. Its translation: CASSLGPGDTQYF.

The chain carries TRBV6-5 and TRBJ1-2; TRBD1 aligns across 7 bases. Germline V gene sequence: CDR1 MNHEY, CDR2 SVGAGI. V lost 6 bases to trimming and J lost 3 bases; unmatched junction nucleotides: 10. This CDR3 contains 15 residues. The CDR3 is CASRPGTAGDYGYTF. The CDR3 region has the DNA TGTGCCAGCAGACCCGGGACAGCCGGTGACTATGGCTACACCTTC.

CDR3 region: CASSVGGGRYGYTF. CDR3 DNA: TGTGCCAGCAGCGTAGGTGGGGGGAGGTATGGCTACACCTTC. V usage is TRBV9 and J usage is TRBJ1-2, with D maybe TRBD1 (5 bases). Trimming removed 0 bases from V and 5 bases from J, with 11 bases in between. The germline gives CDR1 SGDLS, CDR2 YYNGEE. The CDR3 is 14 residues long.

The chain employs TRBV19 and TRBJ2-4; 7 bases are shared with TRBD2. J was trimmed by 2 bases and V by 6 bases; bases with no gene match: 22. Per germline, CDR1 LNHDA and CDR2 SQIVND (reference sequence). The CDR3 is 20 residues long. CDR3 nucleotides: TGTGCCAGTAGCCCTTGGGGGAGGGCCGGAGAAGTTAGAACCAAAAACATTCAGTACTTC. This sequence encodes CASSPWGRAGEVRTKNIQYF.

In nucleotides, the CDR3 is TGTGCCAGCAGCCAGGACAGGGCCTACGAGCAGTACTTC. Amino acids: CASSQDRAYEQYF. This sequence joins TRBV2 and TRBJ2-7; TRBD1 aligns across 8 bases. The CDR3 is 13 residues long. CDR1 is SNHLY and CDR2 is FYNNEI in the germline V gene. Germline trimming cut 6 bases from V and 2 bases from J; bases unmatched to any gene: 3.